This T cell receptor beta chain was documented in a study of regulatory T cells in long-lasting Graves disease. Time point: newly diagnosed GD, antithyroid drugs for less than 3 months. PBMCs were the source of the RNA used for TCR sequencing. The germline CDR1 and CDR2 sequences are SGHRS and YFSETQ. The V gene lost 0 bases and the J gene lost 5 bases, with 15 bases spanning the gap. The CDR3 is 15 residues long. According to the study, TCR beta libraries were built with iRepertoire HTBI primers and CDR3-region Arm-PCR. TCRdb used MiXCR to reprocess the multiplex PCR reads, holding one entry per CDR3 protein. Of 550,000 or so distinct CDR3 sequences detected, approximately 12% appear once; the ten largest clones hold about 8.3%. This clonotype appeared many times. The sample also formed part of further work on T cells in Graves' hyperthyroidism and ophthalmopathy.

This receptor was taken from a woman aged 25 to 39 with Graves disease. The V and J genes are TRBV5-1 and TRBJ2-7; D may match TRBD1 or TRBD2 (5 bases each). Sequences were derived from peripheral blood mononuclear cells (PBMCs), sampled at new diagnosis, from a patient treated with antithyroid drugs. This CDR3 reads CASSLGQRDVNEQYF. DNA for the CDR3: TGCGCCAGCAGCTTGGGACAGAGGGATGTCAACGAGCAGTACTTC.